These T cell receptor beta chains were read from a single sample in a study of technical replicates of blood from a handful of donors. Assay used: immunoSEQ multiplex PCR; TCRdb lists only in-frame clones, some missing. The sample includes about 76,000 clones, roughly 90% of them seen just once. Sequencing was carried out using T cells isolated from PBMCs. The receptors here all came from a human donor in good health. The CDR3 runs from the conserved cysteine through the conserved F or W. Fields, in order: J gene, V gene, CDR3 length, clone size, D gene, CDR3 DNA, CDR3 protein. A D gene is named only where the DNA matches it firmly. Clone size is shown for a subset of rows, as once, few, many or a class of expanded clone.

J gene: TRBJ2-2; V gene: TRBV2; CDR3 length: 15; clone size: few; D gene: TRBD2; CDR3 DNA: TGTGCCAGCAGGACCCTAGCGGGAGCGACCGGGGAGCTGTTTTTT; CDR3 protein: CASRTLAGATGELFF
J gene: TRBJ2-3; V gene: TRBV5-4; CDR3 length: 13; clone size: -; D gene: -; CDR3 DNA: TGTGCCAGCAGCCTCTCAGATACAGATACGCAGTATTTT; CDR3 protein: CASSLSDTDTQYF
J gene: TRBJ2-7; V gene: TRBV27; CDR3 length: 13; clone size: -; D gene: -; CDR3 DNA: TGTGCCAGCAGTTTATCTGGGGGCGCCGAGCAGTACTTC; CDR3 protein: CASSLSGGAEQYF
J gene: TRBJ1-4; V gene: TRBV11-2; CDR3 length: 17; clone size: -; D gene: -; CDR3 DNA: TGTGCCAGCAGCGACCCCCCTTCAGACTTAACTAATGAAAAACTGTTTTTT; CDR3 protein: CASSDPPSDLTNEKLFF
J gene: TRBJ2-2; V gene: TRBV4-1; CDR3 length: 16; clone size: -; D gene: -; CDR3 DNA: TGCGCCAGCAGCCAAGGATTGGGGGGATCCACCGGGGAGCTGTTTTTT; CDR3 protein: CASSQGLGGSTGELFF
J gene: TRBJ1-5; V gene: TRBV6-5; CDR3 length: 14; clone size: -; D gene: -; CDR3 DNA: TGTGCCAGCAGCTACTCTGAGGGTTACCAGCCCCAGCATTTT; CDR3 protein: CASSYSEGYQPQHF
J gene: TRBJ1-1; V gene: TRBV6-6; CDR3 length: 15; clone size: -; D gene: -; CDR3 DNA: TGTGCCAGCAGTTACCTGCGACAAGAGAACACTGAAGCTTTCTTT; CDR3 protein: CASSYLRQENTEAFF
J gene: TRBJ1-2; V gene: TRBV15; CDR3 length: 15; clone size: -; D gene: TRBD1; CDR3 DNA: TGTGCCACCAGCAGAGGAGGGGGCGCAGGAGATGGCTACACCTTC; CDR3 protein: CATSRGGGAGDGYTF
J gene: TRBJ2-7; V gene: TRBV5-6; CDR3 length: 11; clone size: -; D gene: -; CDR3 DNA: TGTGCCAGCAGCTTGCTACACGAGCAGTACTTC; CDR3 protein: CASSLLHEQYF
J gene: TRBJ1-1; V gene: TRBV5-8; CDR3 length: 14; clone size: -; D gene: -; CDR3 DNA: TGTGCCAGCAGCTCAGCGGGACAGAACACTGAAGCTTTCTTT; CDR3 protein: CASSSAGQNTEAFF
J gene: TRBJ2-3; V gene: TRBV7-9; CDR3 length: 14; clone size: -; D gene: TRBD2; CDR3 DNA: TGTGCCAGCAGCTCTAGCGGGGGCACAGATACGCAGTATTTT; CDR3 protein: CASSSSGGTDTQYF
J gene: TRBJ2-2; V gene: TRBV9; CDR3 length: 15; clone size: -; D gene: TRBD2; CDR3 DNA: TGTGCCAGCAGCCCGGGGGGTGCCAACACCGGGGAGCTGTTTTTT; CDR3 protein: CASSPGGANTGELFF
J gene: TRBJ2-1; V gene: TRBV2; CDR3 length: 14; clone size: -; D gene: -; CDR3 DNA: TGTGCCAGCAGTGAGCGGGACAGATACAATGAGCAGTTCTTC; CDR3 protein: CASSERDRYNEQFF
J gene: TRBJ2-1; V gene: TRBV11-3; CDR3 length: 12; clone size: -; D gene: -; CDR3 DNA: TGTGCCAGCAGCTTTGGCCGTGGTGAGCAGTTCTTC; CDR3 protein: CASSFGRGEQFF